One and the same sample provided the 31 T cell receptor beta chains below, sequenced in a study of T-cell reconstitution after alpha-beta-depleted transplantation in children (dated by TCRdb to 2016 to 2017). The library was prepared using PCR. These reads were obtained on an Illumina HiSeq 2500. To normalize quantification of the TCRbeta repertoire, the TCR libraries were built with molecular barcoding that relied on unique molecular identifiers. TCRdb handled the public reads itself, with Q25 trimming in fastp and clone calling in MiXCR, and kept productive beta chains. When rows share a CDR3 protein, they turn into one entry using the most common DNA and genes. This sample lists under 140,000 distinct CDR3 sequences; around a tenth were detected once. Jointly, the top ten make up less than 10% of the sample. Here the sequenced sample was PBMCs from the stem cell graft donor, taken from the stem cell graft. All receptors come from a human donor who donated a stem cell graft to a child with acute lymphoblastic leukemia.

The table lists this clonotype with many counts. This chain connects TRBV29-1 to TRBJ2-5, with D hard to call. CDR1 is SQVTM and CDR2 is ANQGSEA in the germline V gene. The CDR3 is made up of 10 amino acids. V shed 3 bases and J shed 5 bases, with 4 bases lying between them. The CDR3 nucleotides are TGCAGCGTTGACTGGGAGACCCAGTACTTC. It yields the protein CSVDWETQYF.

On this clonotype itself: A much larger clonotype is one base distant, so this may be a read error. The chain couples TRBV20-1 to TRBJ2-3; 8 nucleotides align to TRBD2. Trimming cost V 5 bases and J 3 bases; bases outside gene matches: 10. The CDR3 covers 15 residues. Germline V gives CDR1 DFQATT, CDR2 SNEGSKA (reference sequence). CDR3 residues: CSAGFSGGGTDTQYF. DNA of the CDR3: TGCAGTGCTGGTTTTTCGGGGGGGGGTACAGATACGCAGTATTTT.

In this sample, this clonotype turned up many times. The chain has TRBV7-9 and TRBJ2-2, with 8 bases fitting TRBD1. Per the germline V gene, CDR1 is SEHNR and CDR2 is FQNEAQ (reference sequence). With V trimmed by 5 bases and J by 6 bases, 8 bases remained unmatched. CDR3 length: 15 amino acids. DNA for the CDR3: TGTGCCAGCAGCCAGGACAGGGTAGGCTCCGGGGAGCTGTTTTTT. Its protein product is CASSQDRVGSGELFF.

This clonotype was detected many times. The gene calls are TRBV7-9 and TRBJ1-1, with D possibly matching TRBD1 (6 bases). V dropped 5 bases and J dropped 3 bases, with 19 bases sitting between them. CDR1 is SEHNR, CDR2 FQNEAQ, per germline (reference sequence). This CDR3 contains 16 residues. CDR3 amino acids: CASSPSRTERYTEAFF. The CDR3 nucleotides read TGTGCCAGCAGCCCCTCGAGGACAGAGCGTTACACTGAAGCTTTCTTT. The full variable domain, its missing parts supplied by reference TRBV7-9 and TRBJ1-1, is DTGVSQNPRHKITKRGQNVTFRCDPISEHNRLYWYRQTLGQGPEFLTYFQNEAQLEKSRLLSDRFSAERPKGSFSTLEIQRTEQGDSAMYLCASSPSRTERYTEAFFGQGTRLTVV.

There are many counts of this clonotype. J is TRBJ2-3 and V is TRBV25-1, with TRBD1 as a possible D gene (5 bases). The CDR3 spans 11 residues. Trimming pared 7 bases from V and 5 bases from J, leaving 7 bases between. CDR1 MGHDK and CDR2 SYGVNS come from the germline V gene. The CDR3 bases are TGTGCCAGCACCCAGGGAGATACGCAGTATTTT. Translation: CASTQGDTQYF.

This clonotype appeared many times. V and J are TRBV7-2 and TRBJ2-1; 8 bases align to TRBD2. Germline lookup yields CDR1 SGHTA and CDR2 FQGNSA. V was pared by 5 bases and J by 10 bases, with 19 bases of the junction left unmatched. The CDR3 sequence is 17 residues long. The CDR3 loop reads CASSPITGTSLIEEQFF. CDR3 DNA sequence: TGTGCCAGCAGCCCAATCACCGGGACTAGTTTAATCGAGGAGCAGTTCTTC.

The genes are TRBV12-3 or TRBV12-4 and TRBJ2-2, with 10 bases that match TRBD1. After removal of 5 bases from V and 4 bases from J, the junction contained 4 bases not matched to a gene. The CDR3 extends over 15 amino acids. This chain's CDR3 is CASSPGQGRTGELFF. CDR3 coding DNA: TGTGCCAGCAGTCCGGGACAGGGGCGCACCGGGGAGCTGTTTTTT.

This clonotype was seen ten or more times. This rearrangement joins TRBV15 to TRBJ2-7; D remains ambiguous. V lost 0 bases and J lost 2, with 11 bases in between. This CDR3 has 15 residues. The germline V gene encodes CDR1 LNHNV and CDR2 YYDKDF (reference sequence). CDR3 loop: CATSRESSGPYEQYF. The CDR3 DNA sequence: TGTGCCACCAGCAGAGAGAGTAGTGGGCCCTACGAGCAGTACTTC.

This clonotype was counted ten times or more. The V call is TRBV12-3 or TRBV12-4, the J call TRBJ1-4; D uncertain. Trimming removed 3 bases at V and 5 bases at J, with 7 bases between. CDR3 size: 13 residues. This CDR3 is CASSLGKNEKLFF. The DNA for the CDR3 is TGTGCCAGCAGTTTGGGGAAGAATGAAAAACTGTTTTTT.

This clonotype was counted ten times or more. This chain links TRBV27 with TRBJ2-7; weak D call: TRBD2 (5 bases). Germline CDR1 MNHEY, CDR2 SMNVEV (reference sequence). The CDR3 totals 15 residues. Deletions cut 0 bases from V and 0 bases from J, with 9 bases between. The CDR3 spells CASSLSRAVSYEQYF. In DNA, the CDR3 is TGTGCCAGCAGTTTATCGAGGGCGGTCTCCTACGAGCAGTACTTC.

This clonotype has at least ten counts. V usage is TRBV12-3 or TRBV12-4 and J usage is TRBJ2-5; 10 bases fit TRBD2. With 3 bases clipped from V and 5 bases from J, the junction kept 3 bases outside the gene matches. CDR3 length: 14 amino acids. In DNA, the CDR3 is TGTGCCAGCAGTTTCACTAGCGGGGTCGAGACCCAGTACTTC. Amino acid sequence: CASSFTSGVETQYF.

The sample holds many counts of this clonotype. The chain is built from TRBV29-1 and TRBJ2-1, with 9 bases that match TRBD1. After removal of 6 bases from V and 5 bases from J, the junction contained 8 bases not matched to a gene. The CDR3 totals 14 residues. The germline V gene has CDR1 SQVTM and CDR2 ANQGSEA. The CDR3 loop is CSVSGTGIHNEQFF. In DNA, the CDR3 is TGCAGCGTAAGCGGGACAGGGATCCACAATGAGCAGTTCTTC.

This clonotype was seen many times. V usage is TRBV7-2 and J usage is TRBJ1-2; 8 nucleotides align to TRBD1. CDR1 and CDR2 from the germline V gene are SGHTA and FQGNSA. There are 15 residues in the CDR3. J gave up 4 bases and V 1 base, and 5 bases lay outside the gene matches. CDR3 protein: CASSLVQGDTYGYTF. The CDR3 nucleotides read TGTGCCAGCAGCTTAGTACAGGGGGATACCTATGGCTACACCTTC.

The sample holds many counts of this clonotype. The chain's CDR3 is CASSPRHGGEQYF. CDR3 in DNA: TGTGCCAGCAGCCCGCGCCACGGGGGCGAGCAGTACTTC. The chain has TRBV7-3 and TRBJ2-7; possibly TRBD2 for D (6 bases). CDR1 is SGHTA and CDR2 is FQGTGA in the germline V gene. The V end lost 5 bases, the J end lost 6 bases, and 14 bases lay between the germline ends. This CDR3 is built from 13 residues.

The table lists this clonotype with many counts. The chain couples TRBV24-1 to TRBJ1-1; D gene ambiguous. The V end was cut by 4 bases, the J end by 6 bases, with 14 bases between. CDR3 size: 14 residues. Looked up from germline, CDR1 is KGHDR and CDR2 is SFDVKD. CDR3 protein: CATSEPNREAEAFF. CDR3 DNA sequence: TGTGCCACCAGTGAGCCGAATCGGGAGGCTGAAGCTTTCTTT.

This clonotype was observed at least ten times. The chain links TRBV11-2 to TRBJ1-1; no firm D call. Germline CDR1 reads SGHAT; CDR2 reads FQNNGV. This CDR3 spans 13 amino acids. Deletions cut 3 bases from V and 5 bases from J, with 10 bases between. The CDR3 DNA reads TGTGCCAGCAGCTTTCGAATCGAGACTGAAGCTTTCTTT. Protein sequence: CASSFRIETEAFF.

Many counts were recorded for this clonotype. The chain is built from TRBV4-3 and TRBJ2-1; 7 bases are shared with TRBD1. V lost 3 bases and J lost 7; bases outside the gene matches: 9. Germline CDR1 reads LGHNA; CDR2 reads YSLEER. The CDR3 is made up of 15 amino acids. CDR3 sequence (DNA): TGCGCCAGCAGCCAGCAAGAGACAGGGATAAATGAGCAGTTCTTC. Residues: CASSQQETGINEQFF.

This clonotype was picked up a small number of times. J is TRBJ1-2 and V is TRBV4-3; TRBD1 is a possible D gene (6 bases). The V gene lost 4 bases and the J gene lost 4 bases, with 19 bases spanning the gap. The germline V gene has CDR1 LGHNA and CDR2 YSLEER. This CDR3 has 16 residues. The CDR3 spells CASSPGVAGYGYGYTF. For the CDR3, the DNA is TGCGCCAGCAGCCCAGGGGTGGCAGGGTATGGCTATGGCTACACCTTC.

There are a few counts of this clonotype. The V and J genes are TRBV5-1 and TRBJ2-6; 9 bases match TRBD1. The CDR3 runs to 17 residues. Trimming cost V 4 bases and J 1 base; bases outside gene matches: 6. Germline CDR1 and CDR2: SGHRS and YFSETQ. The CDR3 DNA is TGCGCCAGCAGCACCCGGGACAGGGCATCTGGGGCCAACGTCCTGACTTTC. As protein: CASSTRDRASGANVLTF. The whole variable domain, filled in from reference TRBV5-1 and TRBJ2-6, reads KAGVTQTPRYLIKTRGQQVTLSCSPISGHRSVSWYQQTPGQGLQFLFEYFSETQRNKGNFPGRFSGRQFSNSRSEMNVSTLELGDSALYLCASSTRDRASGANVLTFGAGSRLTVL.

This clonotype was seen many times. V usage is TRBV6-1 and J usage is TRBJ1-2; TRBD1 aligns across 9 bases. The CDR3 spans 14 residues. J was trimmed by 3 bases and V by 5 bases; bases with no gene match: 4. From germline, CDR1 is MNHNS and CDR2 SASEGT. Written as DNA, the CDR3 is TGTGCCAGCAGTCCCCGGGACAGGGACTATGGCTACACCTTC. Its protein product is CASSPRDRDYGYTF.

This clonotype was picked up many times. The chain couples TRBV5-1 to TRBJ1-1; D not resolved. The CDR3 has 17 amino acids. V lost 2 bases and J lost 0, with 17 bases in between. Germline V gene data show CDR1 as SGHRS and CDR2 as YFSETQ. This CDR3 reads CASSLNKGNGMNTEAFF. Here the CDR3 DNA reads TGCGCCAGCAGCTTAAACAAGGGTAATGGGATGAACACTGAAGCTTTCTTT.

This clonotype was detected many times. The V call is TRBV7-2, the J call TRBJ2-2, with no clear D. CDR1 is SGHTA, CDR2 FQGNSA, per germline. V was shortened by 1 base and J by 2 bases, with 8 bases between the two germline ends. This CDR3 spans 15 amino acids. The CDR3 nucleotides read TGTGCCAGCAGCTTAGGGACGCTCAACACCGGGGAGCTGTTTTTT. It yields the protein CASSLGTLNTGELFF.

This clonotype was picked up many times. The chain couples TRBV24-1 to TRBJ2-1; D perhaps matches TRBD2 (6 bases). The ends were cut back, 0 bases at V and 7 bases at J, with 6 bases in the middle. Germline V CDR1 and CDR2: KGHDR, SFDVKD. There are 13 residues in the CDR3. In DNA form, the CDR3 reads TGTGCCACCAGTGATTTGGGGGGGAATGAGCAGTTCTTC. Protein: CATSDLGGNEQFF.

The chain links TRBV9 to TRBJ2-2; 9 positions agree with TRBD1. The CDR3 is 16 residues long. Trimming removed 4 bases from V and 4 bases from J; junction bases left unmatched: 8. Germline V lookup: CDR1 SGDLS, CDR2 YYNGEE. CDR3 sequence (DNA): TGTGCCAGCAGCCTAAGCGGGACAGGGTCCACCGGGGAGCTGTTTTTT. Its protein product is CASSLSGTGSTGELFF.

About this clonotype itself: It may be a read error: a sequence one base away is much more abundant. The chain is built from TRBV7-8 and TRBJ1-2; D is ambiguous. The V gene's germline CDR1 is SGHVS and CDR2 FQNEAQ. There are 12 residues in the CDR3. In DNA, the CDR3 is TGTGCCAGCAGCCCAGACCTCAATGGCGACACCTTC. Translating it yields CASSPDLNGDTF.

This clonotype was seen many times. This chain uses TRBV20-1 with TRBJ2-2; no clear D gene. Germline assignment: CDR1 DFQATT and CDR2 SNEGSKA (reference sequence). The CDR3 spans 15 residues. V shed 0 bases and J shed 1 base, with 9 bases lying between them. The CDR3 nucleotides are TGCAGTGCTAGAGAGGCACGCAGGAACACCGGGGAGCTGTTTTTT. It translates to CSAREARRNTGELFF.

This clonotype was observed many times. This sequence joins TRBV5-1 and TRBJ2-1; D unresolved. Trimming stripped 2 bases from V and 8 bases from J, with 14 bases between. This CDR3 has 14 residues. CDR1 and CDR2 from the germline V gene are SGHRS and YFSETQ. CDR3 DNA: TGCGCCAGCAGCTTTGGCGGACCGGGCGATGAGCAGTTCTTC. This encodes CASSFGGPGDEQFF.

The sample holds many counts of this clonotype. The V and J genes are TRBV20-1 and TRBJ2-1; 11 bases fit TRBD2. Germline assignment: CDR1 DFQATT and CDR2 SNEGSKA (reference sequence). This CDR3 has 13 amino acids. With V trimmed by 5 bases and J by 10 bases, 7 bases remained unmatched. The CDR3 DNA reads as TGCAGTGCTCCCCTAGCGGGAGGCAGAGAGCAGTTCTTC. This gives the protein CSAPLAGGREQFF.

This clonotype was seen at least ten times. This chain joins TRBV28 and TRBJ2-5, with 8 positions matching TRBD2. CDR1 MDHEN and CDR2 SYDVKM come from the germline V gene. The CDR3 spans 14 residues. The V and J ends lost 3 bases and 4 bases, in that order; junction bases with no gene match: 4. The CDR3: CASSLRAGVETQYF. In DNA form, the CDR3 reads TGTGCCAGCAGTTTGAGAGCGGGAGTAGAGACCCAGTACTTC.

This clonotype was seen many times. This rearrangement joins TRBV6-1 to TRBJ1-6; TRBD1 aligns across 12 bases. Germline V gene sequence: CDR1 MNHNS, CDR2 SASEGT. Trimming at V came to 6 bases and at J to 5 bases, leaving 11 bases not matched to a gene. The CDR3 is 18 amino acids. The CDR3 spells CASRSGTGGALDNSPLHF. CDR3 bases: TGTGCCAGCAGATCCGGGACAGGGGGCGCCTTGGATAATTCACCCCTCCACTTT.

This clonotype has a count of ten or more. The chain joins TRBV5-1 to TRBJ1-1; 9 bases match TRBD1. Germline values: CDR1 SGHRS, CDR2 YFSETQ. V lost 4 bases to trimming and J lost 1 base; unmatched junction nucleotides: 8. The CDR3 contains 16 residues. CDR3 protein: CASSLTPQGANTEAFF. For the CDR3, the DNA is TGCGCCAGCAGCCTAACCCCACAGGGGGCGAACACTGAAGCTTTCTTT. The full variable domain, in which reference TRBV5-1 and TRBJ1-1 provide the parts outside the CDR3, is KAGVTQTPRYLIKTRGQQVTLSCSPISGHRSVSWYQQTPGQGLQFLFEYFSETQRNKGNFPGRFSGRQFSNSRSEMNVSTLELGDSALYLCASSLTPQGANTEAFFGQGTRLTVV.